This T cell receptor beta chain was recovered during a study of blood T cell repertoires in COVID-19 (dated by TCRdb to 2019 to 2021). About the study as a whole: Collaborator samples came from the United States, Italy and Spain and covered acute and convalescent phases of COVID-19. The material from the prospective study consisted of cDNA or gDNA derived from T cells, B-cell-depleted T cells, or PBMCs. The dataset comprised deeply sampled blood TCRbeta repertoires from subjects exposed to, actively infected with, or recovered from COVID-19. Samples came from the ongoing ImmuneRACE study (first 160 participants) plus 1,254 subjects from 6 global collaborators. The repertoires were made available in a free public database intended to serve as a resource for research on the immune response to SARS-CoV-2. Where available, HLA class I and class II types were obtained from metadata supplied by the sample provider rather than from assay-based typing. Sample metadata almost always included a de-identified subject ID, COVID-19 status, age in years and sex.

The CDR3, from cysteine to phenylalanine, totals 14 residues. Just CDR3 DNA is preserved here, 42 bases in frame from base 1. Looking up the germline V gene yields CDR1 SGHRS and CDR2 YFSETQ. V was cut back by 0 bases and J by 1 base, leaving a gap of 7 bases between them. Each collaborating institution followed its own protocols to collect whole blood in K2EDTA tubes. For TCRbeta analysis, collaborators shipped samples as frozen whole blood, isolated PBMCs, or DNA extracted from either of those sample types. General findings and caveats noted by the study authors: The quantity of clinical and demographic metadata differed by source and by participant and was supplied without curation.

TCRbeta CDR3 regions were amplified from genomic DNA by means of the immunoSEQ Assay, a bias-controlled multiplex PCR. The authors' pipeline ran thus. Within the assay, amplification of reference gene primers was used to estimate how many nucleated cells each sample contained. Sequence reads were collapsed and filtered to measure the absolute abundance of every unique TCRbeta CDR3 rearrangement. For each sample, productive Simpson clonality was calculated as the square root of Simpson's diversity index across productive rearrangements. In its TCRdb copy, this immuneACCESS table keeps in-frame sequences only and misses some clones. Where compared with another copy, unresolved V genes explain less than half of these, and the others have no known cause. Clone size and V and J calls were adopted from that table, with D and trimming inferred from the DNA. The sample has about 140,000 clones on record, around 86% of them singletons. Around 5.4% of the sample rests with the top ten.

Comment on this clone: What this receptor recognizes is not known. Base-call qualities are not available, and no considerably larger clone is one nucleotide away.

The rearranged segments are TRBV5-1 and TRBJ1-1, with the D gene too uncertain to name. The TCR comes from a human donor in a cohort sampled during active COVID-19. The sequenced sample consisted of peripheral blood. The CDR3 is CASSLDGTNTEAFF. The sequence in DNA is TGCGCCAGCAGCTTGGACGGTACGAACACTGAAGCTTTCTTT.